What follows describes a single T cell receptor beta chain. Its specificity is not known. The sample belongs to a study of graft-versus-host responses after intestinal transplantation. Whole-study results and caveats: The marrow of recipients harbored GvH clones, and ileum or blood showed some of them first.

Clones were read by immunoSEQ multiplex PCR, and TCRdb kept only the in-frame ones, dropping some. The table includes some 87,000 clones, more than 90% detected once. CDR3 length equals 18 residues. Germline lookup yields CDR1 MNHEY and CDR2 SMNVEV (reference sequence). Trimming at V came to 3 bases and at J to 2 bases, leaving 14 bases not matched to a gene. The clonotype was recovered from a human donor who received an intestinal transplant. The chain recombines TRBV27 with TRBJ2-5, with 8 nucleotides matching TRBD2. Sequenced material: unstimulated CD4+ T cells sorted from spleen or lymph node cells, taken before intestinal transplant. CDR3 residues: CASSFSGSWRALQETQYF. In DNA, the CDR3 is TGTGCCAGCAGTTTCAGCGGGAGTTGGAGGGCTTTACAAGAGACCCAGTACTTC.